One and the same sample provided the 18 T cell receptor beta chains below, sequenced in a study of shared clonotypes between healthy human individuals. The assay was immunoSEQ multiplex PCR, and TCRdb's table has in-frame clones only and misses some. The sample carries 2,500,000 or so clones, 85% to 95% recorded once. The source material was naive CD4+ T cells from PBMCs. Sample subset: CD45RA+ positively selected. The receptors derive from a man between 18 and 29 years old in good health. Some clones in this sample may be carry-over from other donors' samples.

The gene calls are TRBV7-6 and TRBJ2-6; 10 bases line up with TRBD1. V lost 5 bases and J lost 3; bases outside the gene matches: 10. The CDR3 covers 18 residues. The germline CDR1 and CDR2 sequences are SGHVS and FNYEAQ. The chain's CDR3 is CASSPRGTGVRGANVLTF. The CDR3 DNA reads TGTGCCAGCAGCCCAAGGGGGACAGGGGTTCGTGGGGCCAACGTCCTGACTTTC.

The V and J genes are TRBV28 and TRBJ2-7; no reliable D call. Germline V CDR1 and CDR2: MDHEN, SYDVKM. This CDR3 contains 12 residues. The germline V and J ends were trimmed by 7 bases and 0 bases, with 7 bases remaining between them. The CDR3 reads CASMKSSYEQYF. Written as DNA, the CDR3 is TGTGCCAGCATGAAGAGCTCCTACGAGCAGTACTTC.

The V gene is TRBV2, the J gene TRBJ1-2; 8 nucleotides agree with TRBD1. V lost 6 bases and J lost 8; bases outside the gene matches: 11. The CDR3 runs 14 residues. Germline CDR1 and CDR2: SNHLY and FYNNEI. The CDR3 here is CASRWGQVNPGYTF. The CDR3 nucleotides are TGTGCCAGCAGATGGGGACAGGTGAACCCAGGCTACACCTTC.

V is TRBV2 and J is TRBJ2-1, with TRBD2 matching over 8 bases. The V segment lost 2 bases and the J segment 15 bases; nucleotides outside the gene matches: 12. CDR1 is SNHLY, CDR2 FYNNEI, per germline. This CDR3 is 14 amino acids long. The CDR3 DNA reads as TGTGCCAGCAGTGAACGGGAGGCCCGGGGGGGGTGGTTCTTC. Protein product: CASSEREARGGWFF.

The rearrangement joins TRBV19 to TRBJ2-7; D uncertain. This CDR3 contains 13 residues. CDR1 is LNHDA, CDR2 SQIVND, per germline (reference sequence). The germline V and J ends were trimmed by 3 bases and 3 bases, with 9 bases remaining between them. The CDR3 bases are TGTGCCAGTAGTATGATAGGCGGCTACGAGCAGTACTTC. It is translated as CASSMIGGYEQYF.

This chain uses TRBV19 with TRBJ1-5; D remains unclear. Germline V gene data show CDR1 as LNHDA and CDR2 as SQIVND (reference sequence). Trimming cost V 4 bases and J 0 bases, with 7 bases left between them. This CDR3 is built from 14 residues. The CDR3 DNA reads TGTGCCAGTAGTAACTGGAATAGCAATCAGCCCCAGCATTTT. Protein sequence: CASSNWNSNQPQHF.

This sequence joins TRBV19 and TRBJ1-2; 8 nucleotides line up with TRBD1. Trimming at V came to 11 bases and at J to 8 bases, leaving 7 bases not matched to a gene. CDR1 is LNHDA, CDR2 SQIVND, per germline (reference sequence). This CDR3 contains 11 residues. CDR3 amino acids: CASSAGGGYTF. The CDR3 coding sequence is TGTGCCTCGTCTGCAGGGGGCGGCTACACCTTC. The entire variable domain, with the rest obtained from reference TRBV19 and TRBJ1-2, is as follows: DGGITQSPKYLFRKEGQNVTLSCEQNLNHDAMYWYRQDPGQGLRLIYYSQIVNDFQKGDIAEGYSVSREKKESFPLTVTSAQKNPTAFYLCASSAGGGYTFGSGTRLTVV.

Comments on this clone: The same CDR3 also results from other DNA sequences found in this sample. The rearrangement links TRBV7-2 to TRBJ2-3, with D unresolved. CDR3 length: 12 residues. The ends were cut back, 3 bases at V and 3 bases at J, with 4 bases in the middle. Germline CDR1 reads SGHTA; CDR2 reads FQGNSA. This CDR3 reads CASSLITDTQYF. CDR3 bases: TGTGCCAGCAGCTTGATTACAGATACGCAGTATTTT.

As to this clone: Other DNA sequences in this sample translate to the same CDR3. The rearrangement uses TRBV28 and TRBJ1-2, with D tentatively TRBD1 (5 bases). This CDR3 has 11 amino acids. The V and J ends lost 3 bases and 7 bases respectively, with 6 bases between them. The V gene's germline CDR1 is MDHEN and CDR2 SYDVKM. The CDR3 DNA sequence: TGTGCCAGCAGTTTCGGGGGTGGCTACACCTTC. Its translation: CASSFGGGYTF.

V usage is TRBV14 and J usage is TRBJ2-2; perhaps TRBD1 as D (6 bases). Germline CDR1 SGHDN, CDR2 FVKESK. Trimming shortened V by 6 bases and J by 1 base, and 12 bases separated the two germline ends. CDR3 length: 15 amino acids. Written as DNA, the CDR3 is TGTGCCAGCAGTCAGAAGACAGGGAACACCGGGGAGCTGTTTTTT. It encodes CASSQKTGNTGELFF.

The J gene is TRBJ1-2, the V gene TRBV7-8; 9 nucleotides agree with TRBD1. Looked up from germline, CDR1 is SGHVS and CDR2 is FQNEAQ. The CDR3 is 15 amino acids. After removal of 4 bases from V and 10 bases from J, the junction contained 13 bases not matched to a gene. In nucleotides, the CDR3 is TGTGCCAGCAGCTCCAGGGGATGGACAGGGGAGGACTACACCTTC. Its protein is CASSSRGWTGEDYTF.

Comments on this clone: This same CDR3 is encoded by further DNA sequences in the sample. This chain joins TRBV2 and TRBJ2-1, with D uncertain. V was trimmed by 8 bases and J by 4 bases, leaving 6 bases between them. The CDR3 totals 11 residues. CDR1 is SNHLY, CDR2 FYNNEI, per germline. CDR3 sequence (DNA): TGTGCCAGCCGCGGTTACAATGAGCAGTTCTTC. It encodes CASRGYNEQFF.

This clone was observed a single time. This chain connects TRBV27 to TRBJ1-1; TRBD1 aligns across 12 bases. CDR3 length: 15 residues. Germline CDR1 reads MNHEY; CDR2 reads SMNVEV (reference sequence). Trimming at V came to 5 bases and at J to 11 bases, leaving 12 bases not matched to a gene. The CDR3, as DNA: TGTGCCAGCAGTGTAACCGGGGACAGGGGGCAGATGGCTTTCTTT. As protein: CASSVTGDRGQMAFF.

This chain links TRBV19 with TRBJ2-7; the match to TRBD2 covers 11 bases. There are 15 residues in the CDR3. The germline CDR1 and CDR2 sequences are LNHDA and SQIVND (reference sequence). The trim removed 6 bases at V and 0 bases at J, leaving 4 bases unmatched. CDR3 bases: TGTGCCAGTAGACTAGCGGGAGTCGGCTCCTACGAGCAGTACTTC. Encoded protein: CASRLAGVGSYEQYF.

The chain links TRBV28 to TRBJ1-6; 7 bases agree with TRBD1. J gave up 7 bases and V 8 bases, and 8 bases lay outside the gene matches. The CDR3 runs 14 residues. Germline CDR1 reads MDHEN; CDR2 reads SYDVKM. CDR3 sequence: CASRGQVGNSPLHF. In DNA form, the CDR3 reads TGTGCCAGCCGAGGACAGGTCGGAAATTCACCCCTCCACTTT. Drawing the rest from reference TRBV28 and TRBJ1-6, the complete variable domain is DVKVTQSSRYLVKRTGEKVFLECVQDMDHENMFWYRQDPGLGLRLIYFSYDVKMKEKGDIPEGYSVSREKKERFSLILESASTNQTSMYLCASRGQVGNSPLHFGNGTRLTVT.

The chain is built from TRBV9 and TRBJ2-5, with 9 positions matching TRBD1. Trimming at V came to 4 bases and at J to 2 bases, leaving 6 bases not matched to a gene. Germline V gene data show CDR1 as SGDLS and CDR2 as YYNGEE. The CDR3 has 15 residues. In DNA form, the CDR3 reads TGTGCCAGCAGCCCCGGACAGGGGCCTCAAGAGACCCAGTACTTC. Protein: CASSPGQGPQETQYF.

CDR3 DNA: TGTGCCAGCAGTTCCCCATCGAGGAGCGGGAGGGGGAGTGAGCAGTTCTTC. As protein: CASSSPSRSGRGSEQFF. The chain joins TRBV28 to TRBJ2-1; 10 nucleotides align to TRBD2. This CDR3 comprises 17 residues. The V segment lost 4 bases and the J segment 9 bases; nucleotides outside the gene matches: 15. Germline V gene data show CDR1 as MDHEN and CDR2 as SYDVKM.

This chain uses TRBV6-5 with TRBJ1-4, with no clear D. The CDR3 runs 13 residues. Deletions cut 5 bases from V and 3 bases from J, with 7 bases between. Per germline, CDR1 MNHEY and CDR2 SVGAGI. The CDR3, as DNA: TGTGCCAGCAGTCCCGGACCTAATGAAAAACTGTTTTTT. Protein: CASSPGPNEKLFF.